Listed below are T cell receptor beta chains from one sample, sequenced in a study of lymphopenia after photon versus proton radiotherapy. Data came from immunoSEQ multiplex PCR; TCRdb stores just in-frame clones and leaves some out. The sample has more than 45,000 clones; approximately 84% are singletons. The source was peripheral blood, collected from a patient treated with proton-based radiotherapy. These receptor sequences come from a man aged 55 to 70 with pancreatic cancer. The conserved cysteine and the conserved F or W are not part of the CDR3 here. Each record gives: V gene, J gene, CDR3 protein.

>TRBV28|TRBJ2-4
ASSLVGLAESIQY
>TRBV7-9|TRBJ2-1
ASSLRTGNNEQF
>TRBV6-6|TRBJ2-7
ASSPSRTSLYEQY
>TRBV28|.
ASTTGTGVYEQY
>TRBV29-1|TRBJ2-3
SAYIGGRTDTQY
>TRBV10-2|TRBJ2-2
ASYSFQGHLNTGELF
>TRBV5-1|TRBJ2-7
ASSLEREQY
>TRBV7-9|TRBJ2-3
ASSKYSGSGTDTQY
>TRBV7-3|TRBJ2-3
ASSPEGRRTDTQY
>TRBV5-1|TRBJ2-7
ASSLAVGGVAYEQY
>TRBV11-3|TRBJ1-1
ASTGRVNTEAF
>TRBV27|TRBJ2-1
ASSSLLGVERPYNEQF
>TRBV2|TRBJ1-4
ASSGLRQGIEKLF
>TRBV2|TRBJ1-2
APSRGPNYGYT
>TRBV10-2|TRBJ2-7
ASSNYPGGYEQY
>TRBV15|TRBJ1-4
ATSKGKDEKLF
>TRBV9|TRBJ2-6
ASSFRGWGSGANVLT
>TRBV5-6|TRBJ2-7
ASSSAWEQY
>TRBV28|TRBJ2-5
ASSLFGETQY
>TRBV5-5|TRBJ1-1
ASGFQNSEAF
>TRBV6-6|TRBJ2-5
ASSYSSGSQETQY
>TRBV14|TRBJ1-1
ASSQARTGGFGEAF
>TRBV29-1|TRBJ1-1
SVEWWGDDTEAF
>TRBV6-1|TRBJ1-2
ASSVLWGDDYGYT
>TRBV27|TRBJ2-7
ASRNLRDSSYEQY
>TRBV29-1|TRBJ2-3
SVVTGTSGTDTQY
>TRBV10-3|TRBJ1-5
AISEPGQGGSGQPQH
>TRBV7-2|TRBJ1-2
ASSLGRGRGYT
>TRBV19|TRBJ1-1
ASSIRGQGLNTEAF